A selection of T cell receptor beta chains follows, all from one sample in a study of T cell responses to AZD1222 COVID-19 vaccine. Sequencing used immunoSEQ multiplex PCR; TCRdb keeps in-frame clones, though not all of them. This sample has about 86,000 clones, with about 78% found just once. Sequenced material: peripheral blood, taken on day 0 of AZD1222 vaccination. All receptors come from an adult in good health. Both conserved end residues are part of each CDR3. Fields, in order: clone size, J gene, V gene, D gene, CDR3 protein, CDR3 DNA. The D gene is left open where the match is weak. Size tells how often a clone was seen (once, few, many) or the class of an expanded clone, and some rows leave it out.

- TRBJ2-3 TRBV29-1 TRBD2 CSASHAWEGGADTQYF TGCAGCGCCTCTCACGCCTGGGAGGGAGGGGCAGATACGCAGTATTTT
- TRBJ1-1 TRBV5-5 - CASSLDFWLGTEAFF TGTGCCAGCAGCTTGGACTTCTGGTTAGGAACTGAAGCTTTCTTT
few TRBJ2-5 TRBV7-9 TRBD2 CASSLGLGREGPSQKTQYF TGTGCCAGCAGCTTAGGATTGGGGCGGGAGGGCCCTTCTCAAAAGACCCAGTACTTC
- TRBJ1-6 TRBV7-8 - CASSYDSETYSPLHF TGTGCCAGCAGCTATGACAGCGAAACCTACTCACCCCTCCACTTT
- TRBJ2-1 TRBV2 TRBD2 CASIGLAGAGNEQFF TGTGCCAGCATCGGCTTAGCGGGAGCAGGTAATGAGCAGTTCTTC
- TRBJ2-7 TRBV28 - CASSLSSRDRSYEQYF TGTGCCAGCAGTTTATCGTCGCGAGACAGGTCCTACGAGCAGTACTTC
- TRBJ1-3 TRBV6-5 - CASRQLTYGNTIYF TGTGCCAGCCGACAGTTGACTTATGGAAACACCATATATTTT
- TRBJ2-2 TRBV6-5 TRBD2 CASSQETSGWGELFF TGTGCCAGCAGTCAGGAGACTAGCGGTTGGGGGGAGCTGTTTTTT
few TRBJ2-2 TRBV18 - CASSPGEVGTGELFF TGTGCCAGCTCACCAGGGGAAGTGGGCACCGGGGAGCTGTTTTTT
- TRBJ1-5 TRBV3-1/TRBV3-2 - CASSQGQPNQPQHF TGTGCCAGCAGCCAGGGGCAGCCAAATCAGCCCCAGCATTTT
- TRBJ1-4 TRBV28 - CASSLKGRKLFF TGTGCCAGCAGTTTAAAGGGACGGAAACTGTTTTTT
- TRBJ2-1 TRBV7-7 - CASSPRYSGPYNEQFF TGTGCCAGCAGCCCTCGTTATAGCGGACCCTACAATGAGCAGTTCTTC
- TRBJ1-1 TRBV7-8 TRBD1 CASSLRQGYTEAFF TGTGCCAGCAGCCTGCGACAGGGTTACACTGAAGCTTTCTTT
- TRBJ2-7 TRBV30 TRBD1 CAWRPGQGPYEQYF TGTGCCTGGAGACCGGGACAGGGACCCTACGAGCAGTACTTC
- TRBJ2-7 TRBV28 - CASSPSRAGDYEQYF TGTGCCAGCAGTCCCTCTCGAGCGGGCGACTACGAGCAGTACTTC
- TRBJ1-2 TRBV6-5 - CASSYSWTEAGYTF TGTGCCAGCAGTTACTCTTGGACAGAGGCTGGCTACACCTTC
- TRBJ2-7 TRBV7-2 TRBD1 CASSRQHRQGGPGPRF TGTGCCAGCAGCAGACAGCACCGACAGGGGGGGCCCGGACCCCGCTTC
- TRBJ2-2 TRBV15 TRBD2 CATSRAGPRTSGNTGELFF TGTGCCACCAGCAGAGCTGGGCCCCGGACTAGCGGGAACACCGGGGAGCTGTTTTTT
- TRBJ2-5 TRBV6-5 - CASSSTGGETQYF TGTGCCAGCAGTTCGACAGGCGGGGAGACCCAGTACTTC
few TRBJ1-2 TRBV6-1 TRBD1 CASSEDPTQGSPF TGTGCCAGCAGTGAAGACCCCACACAGGGGAGCCCCTTC
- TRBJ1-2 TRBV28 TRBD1 CASSVWTGGSGYTF TGTGCCAGCAGTGTCTGGACAGGGGGCTCTGGCTACACCTTC
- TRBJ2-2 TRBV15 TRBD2 CATSRGPPGLAGYRDTGELFF TGTGCCACCAGCAGAGGACCACCGGGACTAGCGGGATATCGAGACACCGGGGAGCTGTTTTTT
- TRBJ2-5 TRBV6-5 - CASSYSGRDVKTQYF TGTGCCAGCAGTTACTCTGGCAGGGATGTGAAGACCCAGTACTTC
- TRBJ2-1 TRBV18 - CASSPTGHEQFF TGTGCCAGCTCACCCACAGGGCATGAGCAGTTCTTC
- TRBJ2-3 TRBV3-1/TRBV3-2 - CASSQGGTDTQYF TGTGCCAGCAGCCAAGGGGGCACAGATACGCAGTATTTT
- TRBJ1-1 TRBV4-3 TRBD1 CASSQAQGARDTEAFF TGCGCCAGCAGCCAAGCTCAGGGGGCGCGGGACACTGAAGCTTTCTTT
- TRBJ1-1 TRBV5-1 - CASTRALGTEAFF TGCGCCAGCACCAGGGCCTTGGGGACTGAAGCTTTCTTT
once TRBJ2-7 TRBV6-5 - CASSALVSSYEQYF TGTGCCAGCAGCGCTCTGGTTAGCTCCTACGAGCAGTACTTC
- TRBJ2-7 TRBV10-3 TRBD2 CAISEELAEPYEQYF TGTGCCATCAGTGAGGAGCTAGCGGAACCCTACGAGCAGTACTTC